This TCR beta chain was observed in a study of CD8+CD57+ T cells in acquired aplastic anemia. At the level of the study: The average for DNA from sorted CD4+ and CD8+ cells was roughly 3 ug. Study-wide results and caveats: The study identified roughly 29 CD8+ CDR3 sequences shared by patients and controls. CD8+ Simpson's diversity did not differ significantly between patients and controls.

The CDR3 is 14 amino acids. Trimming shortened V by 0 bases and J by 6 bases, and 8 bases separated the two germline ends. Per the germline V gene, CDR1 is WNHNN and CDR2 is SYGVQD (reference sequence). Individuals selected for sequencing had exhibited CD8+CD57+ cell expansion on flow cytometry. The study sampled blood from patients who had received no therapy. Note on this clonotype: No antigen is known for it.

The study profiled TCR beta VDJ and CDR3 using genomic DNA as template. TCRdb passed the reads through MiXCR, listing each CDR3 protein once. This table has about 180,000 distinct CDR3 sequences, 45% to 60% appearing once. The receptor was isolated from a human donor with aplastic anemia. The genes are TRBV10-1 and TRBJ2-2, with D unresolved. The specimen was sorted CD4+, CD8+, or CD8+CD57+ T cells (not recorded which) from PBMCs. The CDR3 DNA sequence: TGCGCCAGCAGTGAGTCAGCAGAGCCCGGGGAGCTGTTTTTT. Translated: CASSESAEPGELFF.